The following is a TCR beta chain sequence with its context. Trimming at V came to 3 bases and at J to 5 bases, leaving 13 bases not matched to a gene. Germline values: CDR1 LNHDA, CDR2 SQIVND (reference sequence). The CDR3 has 17 residues. The data were taken from a study of blood T cell repertoires in COVID-19. Two consecutive negative NP/OP PCR tests, clearance, or resolved symptoms defined Cohort 3 recovery. Here immunoSEQ multiplex PCR was the method, and the copy in TCRdb shows in-frame clones only, minus some. The sample has around 300,000 clones, around 92% seen once. V and J are TRBV19 and TRBJ2-1; 7 bases align to TRBD2. This clonotype originated in a woman in her twenties or thirties who had recovered from COVID-19. Sequencing was carried out using PBMCs or T cells enriched from blood (not recorded which). CDR3 region: CASSISLRLASDNEQFF. The CDR3 nucleotides are TGTGCCAGTAGTATCTCCCTTAGACTAGCATCCGACAATGAGCAGTTCTTC.